The text below deals with one T cell receptor beta chain. This clonotype showed up many times. The clone's antigen remains unknown. The input lacks base qualities; no much larger clone sits a single base away. The sample's time point label, decoded: day 60 (about 2 months) after transplantation. The treatment or condition label, read with the paper, signifies: allogeneic hematopoietic cell transplantation with graft depleted of TCRalphabeta T cells and CD19 B cells. The children who served as transplant recipients had been given grafts of TCRalphabeta/CD19-depleted allogeneic hematopoietic cells. The entry originates in a study of T-cell reconstitution after alpha-beta-depleted transplantation in children (dated by TCRdb to about 2016). Study-wide context: Using TCR repertoire profiling, the study followed T-cell immune reconstitution in a quantitative way in children after TCRalphabeta/CD19-depleted allogeneic hematopoietic cell transplantation.

The library was built by means of PCR. Sequencing was performed on an Illumina HiSeq 2500. TCR libraries were prepared with molecular barcoding, using unique molecular identifiers to normalize TCRbeta repertoire quantification. In-frame beta chains were kept once TCRdb had trimmed the public reads at Q25 with fastp and called clones with MiXCR. Records with the same CDR3 protein are collapsed into one entry carrying the most frequent genes and DNA. Counted in this sample were roughly 30,000 distinct CDR3 sequences; around 6% of them appeared once. Jointly, the top ten make up 27% of the sample. Broad study findings and their caveats: Over the following months the frequencies of hyperexpanded clones went down, and after one year T-cell counts and TCRbeta diversity were mostly credited to newly produced T cells. Apparently early alphabetaT-cell count recovery about two months after transplant reportedly relied on only several hundred rapidly expanded clones derived from non-depleted graft cells. In some patients, high TCRbeta diversity at day 60 was attributed to recipient T cells and intrathymic progenitors that had survived conditioning.

This sample comprised peripheral blood, obtained 60 days after TCRalphabeta/CD19-depleted stem cell transplant. The TCR originated in a child younger than two who had a stem cell transplant for acute myeloid leukemia, so the T cells may come from the graft donor.

The CDR3 sequence is CASSFRDRFYNEQFF. The nucleotide sequence is TGTGCCAGCAGCTTCAGGGACCGGTTTTACAATGAGCAGTTCTTC. The chain uses TRBV7-8 and TRBJ2-1; the D region may be TRBD1 or TRBD2, each matching 5 bases equally. V drops 3 bases and J drops 4 bases, leaving 13 bases in between. The CDR3 goes from the cysteine to the phenylalanine over 15 residues. Only the CDR3 DNA is retained, 45 bases long and in frame from the first base. The germline V gene gives CDR1 as SGHVS and CDR2 as FQNEAQ.